Following are 30 T cell receptor beta chains from one sample sequenced in a study of blood T cell repertoires in COVID-19. Sequencing was performed with immunoSEQ multiplex PCR; in TCRdb, only in-frame clones are kept and a portion is missing. The sample has approximately 250,000 clones, about 85% seen once; the top ten hold about 4%. What was sequenced was peripheral blood. The origin of the receptors is a man aged 18-30 years with active or convalescent COVID-19.

The V call is TRBV24-1, the J call TRBJ2-4; 7 bases match TRBD1. Losses at the gene ends were 5 bases for V and 0 bases for J; bases not matched to a gene: 3. CDR3 length: 15 residues. CDR1 is KGHDR and CDR2 is SFDVKD in the germline V gene. The CDR3 is CATSATGLAKNIQYF. The CDR3 region has the DNA TGTGCCACCAGTGCGACAGGGCTAGCCAAAAACATTCAGTACTTC.

This clone showed up just once. The genes are TRBV9 and TRBJ2-1, with D possibly TRBD2 on 5 matching bases. V gave up 0 bases and J gave up 2 bases, with 12 bases separating them. CDR3 length equals 16 residues. Germline V lookup: CDR1 SGDLS, CDR2 YYNGEE. CDR3 sequence reads: CASSVDDYLPYNEQFF. The CDR3 DNA sequence: TGTGCCAGCAGCGTAGACGACTATCTACCCTACAATGAGCAGTTCTTC.

The V and J genes are TRBV2 and TRBJ2-5, with D perhaps TRBD2 (5 bases). The ends were cut back, 4 bases at V and 5 bases at J, with 11 bases in the middle. Germline-derived CDR1 and CDR2 are SNHLY and FYNNEI. The CDR3 covers 13 residues. CDR3 coding DNA: TGTGCCAGCAGTGGACGAGGGTTGGAGACCCAGTACTTC. The encoded protein is CASSGRGLETQYF. Full variable domain (outside the CDR3, taken from reference TRBV2 and TRBJ2-5): EPEVTQTPSHQVTQMGQEVILRCVPISNHLYFYWYRQILGQKVEFLVSFYNNEISEKSEIFDDQFSVERPDGSNFTLKIRSTKLEDSAMYFCASSGRGLETQYFGPGTRLLVL.

The chain carries TRBV7-9 and TRBJ1-2, with 8 bases matching TRBD1. CDR3 length equals 15 residues. Per germline, CDR1 SEHNR and CDR2 FQNEAQ (reference sequence). J was trimmed by 5 bases and V by 0 bases; bases with no gene match: 5. CDR3 nucleotide sequence: TGTGCCAGCAGCTTAGCCGGGACAGGAAATTATGGCTACACCTTC. This encodes CASSLAGTGNYGYTF.

The genes are TRBV3-1 (or the pseudogene TRBV3-2) and TRBJ1-2, with TRBD1 matching over 7 bases. The CDR3 runs 13 residues. Germline V gene lookup returns CDR1 LGHDT and CDR2 YNNKEL (reference sequence). Trimming removed 6 bases from V and 8 bases from J; junction bases left unmatched: 9. The CDR3 DNA follows: TGTGCCAGCAGACAGACAGGGAAGGAAGGCTACACCTTC. This translates into CASRQTGKEGYTF.

The V and J genes are TRBV19 and TRBJ1-2; 7 bases map to TRBD1. Unmatched junction bases numbered 9, after V lost 6 bases and J lost 5 bases. The CDR3 spans 14 residues. CDR1 LNHDA and CDR2 SQIVND come from the germline V gene (reference sequence). The CDR3 is CASSLQGDPYGYTF. CDR3 DNA: TGTGCCAGTAGCCTTCAGGGGGACCCATATGGCTACACCTTC.

V is TRBV12-2 and J is TRBJ2-1; the table's D call of TRBD1 was not tested on the DNA. TRBV12-2 is deemed a pseudogene. CDR3 size: 14 residues. The CDR3: CASRKLTGEEEQFF. The CDR3 DNA reads as TGTGCAAGTCGCAAATTGACAGGGGAGGAGGAGCAGTTCTTC.

Notes on this clone: The sample has other DNA sequences that encode this CDR3 too. This chain uses TRBV12-3 or TRBV12-4 with TRBJ1-5; the D gene is possibly TRBD1 (6 bases). Trimming shortened V by 4 bases and J by 7 bases, and 8 bases separated the two germline ends. The CDR3 is 12 amino acids. Written as DNA, the CDR3 is TGTGCCAGCAGTTCAGGGGACCAGCCCCAGCATTTT. It yields the protein CASSSGDQPQHF.

The V call is TRBV7-2, the J call TRBJ2-7; no firm D call. V was pared by 1 base and J by 5 bases, with 6 bases between. Germline values: CDR1 SGHTA, CDR2 FQGNSA. This CDR3 has 12 amino acids. CDR3 DNA: TGTGCCAGCAGCTTAGGAGGCGACGAGCAGTACTTC. Its protein product is CASSLGGDEQYF.

The chain has TRBV6-2 or TRBV6-3 and TRBJ1-1; TRBD1 matches at 9 bases. The CDR3 runs to 13 residues. CDR1 and CDR2 (germline): MNHEY, SVGEGT. V was pared by 5 bases and J by 3 bases, with 1 base of the junction left unmatched. The CDR3 DNA follows: TGTGCCAGCAGTAGACAGGGGGACACTGAAGCTTTCTTT. Translating it yields CASSRQGDTEAFF.

This chain joins TRBV5-1 and TRBJ1-6; a possible D gene is TRBD1 (5 bases). The CDR3 totals 14 residues. Trimming removed 2 bases at V and 6 bases at J, with 9 bases between. Germline assignment: CDR1 SGHRS and CDR2 YFSETQ. The CDR3 nucleotides read TGCGCCAGCAGCTTTACGGGGGTTAATTCACCCCTCCACTTT. It translates to CASSFTGVNSPLHF.

The J gene is TRBJ2-5, the V gene TRBV7-3, with D perhaps matching TRBD2 (5 bases). Trimming stripped 5 bases from V and 5 bases from J, with 12 bases between. This CDR3 contains 13 residues. The V gene's germline CDR1 is SGHTA and CDR2 FQGTGA. CDR3 loop: CASSPRRGETQYF. The DNA for the CDR3 is TGTGCCAGCAGCCCTCGCCGCGGGGAGACCCAGTACTTC.

V is TRBV24-1 and J is TRBJ2-1, with a tentative D call TRBD1 (5 bases). V was cut by 1 base and J by 4 bases, with 13 bases left in between. This CDR3 region has 16 residues. CDR1 KGHDR and CDR2 SFDVKD come from the germline V gene. The CDR3 bases are TGTGCCACCAGTGATTTAGGTAGGGCAGGGTACAATGAGCAGTTCTTC. Translated, it gives CATSDLGRAGYNEQFF.

The chain recombines TRBV9 with TRBJ2-4, with a possible D match to TRBD1 (6 bases). Germline V gene lookup returns CDR1 SGDLS and CDR2 YYNGEE. Trimming removed 2 bases from V and 8 bases from J, with 14 bases in between. The CDR3 has 14 residues. CDR3 bases: TGTGCCAGCAGCGTTACAGGGTCGGCGGACATTCAGTACTTC. Encoded protein: CASSVTGSADIQYF.

The genes are TRBV10-3 and TRBJ2-7; D remains unclear. The CDR3 consists of 13 residues. CDR1 is ENHRY and CDR2 is SYGVKD in the germline V gene. V was cut by 7 bases and J by 7 bases, with 17 bases left in between. CDR3 sequence (DNA): TGTGCCATCAAACGCGATCCCATCGGGGAGCAGTACTTC. Encoded protein: CAIKRDPIGEQYF.

The rearrangement uses TRBV2 and TRBJ1-2; 7 bases agree with TRBD1. Trimming at V came to 4 bases and at J to 8 bases, leaving 13 bases not matched to a gene. CDR3 length: 15 residues. CDR1 is SNHLY, CDR2 FYNNEI, per germline. CDR3: CASSGDSGRLGGYTF. The CDR3 nucleotides read TGTGCCAGCAGTGGGGACAGTGGACGCCTGGGCGGCTACACCTTC.

Regarding this clone: Within the sample, other DNA sequences also encode this same CDR3. The V gene is TRBV2, the J gene TRBJ2-1; the match to TRBD1 covers 9 bases. This CDR3 has 15 amino acids. V lost 7 bases to trimming and J lost 1 base; unmatched junction nucleotides: 5. Germline V gene data show CDR1 as SNHLY and CDR2 as FYNNEI. CDR3 residues: CASIPTGGSYNEQFF. The CDR3 region has the DNA TGTGCCAGCATTCCGACAGGGGGATCCTACAATGAGCAGTTCTTC. The full variable domain, rest sourced from reference TRBV2 and TRBJ2-1, is EPEVTQTPSHQVTQMGQEVILRCVPISNHLYFYWYRQILGQKVEFLVSFYNNEISEKSEIFDDQFSVERPDGSNFTLKIRSTKLEDSAMYFCASIPTGGSYNEQFFGPGTRLTVL.

This chain connects TRBV27 to TRBJ1-1, with no clear D. The CDR3 length is 14 residues. The germline V gene encodes CDR1 MNHEY and CDR2 SMNVEV (reference sequence). V was pared by 3 bases and J by 4 bases, with 12 bases between. In DNA form, the CDR3 reads TGTGCCAGCAGTTTTGGCAGTTCATTCACTGAAGCTTTCTTT. Protein: CASSFGSSFTEAFF.

The genes are TRBV3-1 (or the pseudogene TRBV3-2) and TRBJ2-2; D is perhaps TRBD2 (6 bases). V was shortened by 7 bases and J by 1 base, with 13 bases between the two germline ends. The CDR3 consists of 15 residues. Germline V gene data show CDR1 as LGHDT and CDR2 as YNNKEL (reference sequence). The CDR3 protein is CASKEGLVNTGELFF. DNA for the CDR3: TGTGCCAGCAAAGAGGGACTCGTGAACACCGGGGAGCTGTTTTTT.

With regard to this clone: This same CDR3 is encoded by further DNA sequences in the sample. J is TRBJ1-1 and V is TRBV4-1; D is unclear. Germline CDR1 MGHRA, CDR2 YSYEKL. Deletions cut 3 bases from V and 4 bases from J, with 9 bases between. The CDR3 covers 13 residues. The chain's CDR3 is CASSHSGGTEAFF. CDR3 DNA sequence: TGCGCCAGCAGCCATTCAGGTGGCACTGAAGCTTTCTTT.

CDR3 nucleotides: TGTGCCAGCAGCCCTCTGGCGGGGTCCCGGCGCGAGCAGTACTTC. Its protein is CASSPLAGSRREQYF. The chain uses TRBV3-1 (or the pseudogene TRBV3-2) and TRBJ2-7; D possibly corresponds to TRBD2 (6 bases). Germline V gives CDR1 LGHDT, CDR2 YNNKEL (reference sequence). V dropped 4 bases and J dropped 6 bases, with 19 bases sitting between them. The CDR3 has 15 residues.

The V call is TRBV6-6, the J call TRBJ2-1; 10 bases map to TRBD1. This CDR3 is 15 amino acids long. Trimming removed 5 bases from V and 1 base from J; junction bases left unmatched: 2. The germline CDR1 and CDR2 sequences are MNHNY and SVGAGI (reference sequence). The CDR3 is CASSLGQGSYNEQFF. The CDR3 region has the DNA TGTGCCAGCAGTCTGGGACAGGGGTCCTACAATGAGCAGTTCTTC.

The CDR3: CASSSLASQETQYF. The CDR3 coding sequence is TGCGCCAGCAGCTCCTTAGCAAGCCAAGAGACCCAGTACTTC. J is TRBJ2-5 and V is TRBV5-1, with D unclear. This CDR3 contains 14 residues. The germline V and J ends were trimmed by 3 bases and 1 base, with 10 bases remaining between them. Looked up from germline, CDR1 is SGHRS and CDR2 is YFSETQ.

This clone was seen just once. The chain employs TRBV5-1 and TRBJ2-2; D is perhaps TRBD1 (6 bases). V lost 4 bases and J 5 bases, leaving 27 bases between the germline ends. Germline lookup yields CDR1 SGHRS and CDR2 YFSETQ. The CDR3 spans 19 residues. CDR3 amino acids: CASSPIPDRRLKGTGELFF. The CDR3 coding sequence is TGCGCCAGCAGCCCGATACCGGACAGACGGCTAAAAGGAACCGGGGAGCTGTTTTTT.

This clone was seen a few times. The chain carries TRBV7-3 and TRBJ2-3, with D possibly TRBD1 on 5 matching bases. The V gene lost 2 bases and the J gene lost 4 bases, with 10 bases spanning the gap. Germline V gene data show CDR1 as SGHTA and CDR2 as FQGTGA. The CDR3 runs 14 residues. This CDR3 is CASSLSTGADTQYF. The DNA of the CDR3 is TGTGCCAGCAGCTTATCTACAGGAGCAGATACGCAGTATTTT.

V and J are TRBV5-1 and TRBJ1-1; D call uncertain. Germline CDR1 and CDR2: SGHRS and YFSETQ. V lost 5 bases, J lost 9 bases, and 8 bases lay in between. The CDR3 extends over 10 amino acids. In nucleotides, the CDR3 is TGCGCCAGCAGTCAAACAAAAGCTTTCTTT. The encoded protein is CASSQTKAFF.

The chain employs TRBV5-4 and TRBJ2-3, with D uncertain. Between the trimmed V and J ends, which lost 2 bases and 4 bases, there was a span of 11 bases. Germline V gene lookup returns CDR1 SGHNT and CDR2 YYREEE (reference sequence). The CDR3 length is 14 residues. This CDR3 is CASSFMSMSDTQYF. In DNA form, the CDR3 reads TGTGCCAGCAGCTTTATGTCTATGTCAGATACGCAGTATTTT.

The chain is built from TRBV28 and TRBJ1-2, with D possibly matching TRBD1 (6 bases). Germline-derived CDR1 and CDR2 are MDHEN and SYDVKM. Trimming removed 6 bases at V and 0 bases at J, with 14 bases between. The CDR3 is 15 residues long. The CDR3 spells CASSRGTPTNYGYTF. The CDR3 DNA sequence: TGTGCCAGCAGCAGGGGAACTCCCACTAACTATGGCTACACCTTC.

As to this clone: Other DNA sequences in the same sample also yield this CDR3. V and J are TRBV11-2 and TRBJ2-5; D unresolved. The germline V gene encodes CDR1 SGHAT and CDR2 FQNNGV. V lost 1 base, J lost 5 bases, and 8 bases lay in between. The CDR3 spans 13 residues. The CDR3, as DNA: TGTGCCAGCAGCTTAGGACTGGCGGAGACCCAGTACTTC. This gives the protein CASSLGLAETQYF. Complete variable domain (other parts from reference TRBV11-2 and TRBJ2-5): EAGVAQSPRYKIIEKRQSVAFWCNPISGHATLYWYQQILGQGPKLLIQFQNNGVVDDSQLPKDRFSAERLKGVDSTLKIQPAKLEDSAVYLCASSLGLAETQYFGPGTRLLVL.

The genes are TRBV7-9 and TRBJ1-2; 7 bases are a match to TRBD1. Unmatched junction bases numbered 15, after V lost 1 base and J lost 4 bases. The CDR3 is made up of 18 amino acids. The germline gives CDR1 SEHNR, CDR2 FQNEAQ (reference sequence). The CDR3 here is CASSLVIRDRDFGYGYTF. The CDR3, as DNA: TGTGCCAGCAGCTTAGTGATCCGGGACAGAGATTTTGGCTATGGCTACACCTTC.